Detailed here is one TCR beta chain. Its antigen is as yet unknown. The data were obtained in a study of tumor and adjacent non-tumor tissue in lung cancer. For the study at large: There were 12 adenocarcinoma, a couple of squamous cell carcinoma and 1 small cell lung cancer cases. Aged about 31 to 76 years, patients included under 13 men and roughly 5 women with stage I to III disease. Study results and limitations: Shorter survival was associated with higher TCR diversity in tumors.

RNA was extracted from bulk tissue without any cell sorting. Newly diagnosed lung cancer patients had thoracic surgery in China, August–November 2014, without prior chemotherapy. The V gene lost 4 bases and the J gene lost 9 bases, with 9 bases spanning the gap. The CDR3 is made up of 12 amino acids. The germline V gene encodes CDR1 SGHDN and CDR2 FVKESK. The library came from three nested PCR rounds adapted from ARM-PCR protocols. TCRdb re-derived calls from the multiplex PCR reads in MiXCR, one entry per CDR3 protein. This table has approximately 86,000 distinct CDR3 sequences, around 70% appearing once.

This chain joins TRBV14 and TRBJ2-2; D not resolved. Sequenced material: lung tumor tissue. The sequence was obtained from a middle-aged woman with non-small cell lung cancer. CDR3 bases: TGTGCCAGCAGCCCCGCCCACAGGGAGCTGTTTTTT. Translating gives CASSPAHRELFF.